Sequencing of this T cell receptor beta chain was carried out in a study of Ad26.COV2.S vaccination and SARS-CoV-2 variants. Looking at the study overall: A COV1001 Ad26.COV2.S trial-arm participant provided the sample. Ad26.COV2.S shots went into the muscle once or twice, 56 days apart. Overall study findings and caveats: Analyses of TCR breadth and depth may have underestimated total T cell responses.

This sample's treatment: around 19 received Ad26.COV2.S at low or high dose, single or two shots; 5 received placebo; per-sample allocation not given. Material that was analyzed had been drawn on day 63 after the first vaccine or placebo injection. A Boston adult aged 18-55 years was the donor. Losses at the gene ends were 3 bases for V and 6 bases for J; bases not matched to a gene: 14. Germline V gene lookup returns CDR1 SEHNR and CDR2 FQNEAQ (reference sequence). The CDR3 extends over 17 amino acids. TCRdb's table, derived via immunoSEQ multiplex PCR, lists solely in-frame clones and lacks some. The sample carries about 250,000 clones, around 85% recorded once. About this clone: Antigen specificity is unknown.

This receptor was taken from a person between 18 and 65 years old who received the Ad26.COV2.S COVID-19 vaccine or a placebo. The chain is built from TRBV7-9 and TRBJ1-2; 9 bases are a match to TRBD1. The input for sequencing was peripheral blood, taken in a trial of Ad26.COV2.S vaccine versus placebo. For the CDR3, the DNA is TGTGCCAGCAGCTTGACCGGGACAGGGAGTCCAATGCATGGCTACACCTTC. Amino acids: CASSLTGTGSPMHGYTF. The complete variable domain, with remaining parts taken from reference TRBV7-9 and TRBJ1-2, reads DTGVSQNPRHKITKRGQNVTFRCDPISEHNRLYWYRQTLGQGPEFLTYFQNEAQLEKSRLLSDRFSAERPKGSFSTLEIQRTEQGDSAMYLCASSLTGTGSPMHGYTFGSGTRLTVV.